This T cell receptor (beta chain) was profiled in a study of T cell responses to AZD1222 COVID-19 vaccine. The study's findings and limits: Regions left unmutated in variants are reportedly the target of nearly half of spike-specific TCRs. Repertoires were obtained only post-peak T cell response. White British donors predominated, females outnumbered males, and clonal diversity was possibly underestimated.

The CDR3 consists of 15 residues. Germline V CDR1 and CDR2: MNHEY, SVGEGT. V gave up 1 base and J gave up 4 bases; unmatched junction bases: 5. This table comes from immunoSEQ multiplex PCR, and its TCRdb copy is limited to in-frame clones, with some not included. Seen in this sample are 150,000 or so clones; the ten most common clones hold approximately 2%. Turning to this clone: What it binds is unknown.

The V call is TRBV6-2 or TRBV6-3, the J call TRBJ1-2, with 8 bases that match TRBD1. Sequenced: peripheral blood. The sequence came from an adult in good health. This chain's CDR3 is CASSYFGQGTYGYTF. The CDR3 bases are TGTGCCAGCAGTTACTTTGGACAGGGTACCTATGGCTACACCTTC.